This entry concerns a single T cell receptor (beta chain). Antigen: not known. General study findings and limits: Tumor Tregs overlapped most with tumor, then blood, naive CD4+ cells.

Constant-region reverse primers amplified full-length variable regions, followed by semi-nested Nested Universal Primer A PCR. TCRdb ran MiXCR on the 5' RACE reads and lists one entry per CDR3 protein. The sample includes 60,000 to 65,000 distinct CDR3 sequences, more than 25% of them seen just once. Germline CDR1 reads ENHRY; CDR2 reads SYGVKD. The CDR3 has 13 amino acids. V was clipped by 11 bases and J by 8 bases, with 19 bases between them. Material: tumor-infiltrating naive CD4+ T cells sorted from the breast tumor. Described subset: naive CD4+ T cells, CD4+CD45RA+CD25-. The source is a female donor with breast cancer. The V and J genes are TRBV10-3 and TRBJ2-1; the D gene is possibly TRBD2 (6 bases). The CDR3 protein is CAGDGGTFHEQFF. Here the CDR3 DNA reads TGTGCCGGCGACGGAGGGACGTTCCATGAGCAGTTCTTC.